The 20 T cell receptor beta chains below come from one sample, sequenced in a study of shared clonotypes between healthy human individuals (dated by TCRdb to 2018 to 2021). The library was made by the immunoSEQ multiplex PCR assay. This immuneACCESS table, as held by TCRdb, lists in-frame sequences with V and J called but not all clones. Of the missing ones, under half trace to an unresolved V gene in checked studies; the others have no known cause. Present in this sample are some 2,100,000 clones, about 92% of which were seen just once. The ten biggest clones cover approximately 1.7% of the sample. CD8 naive samples consisted of CD45RO-negative cells that were positively selected for CCR7, yielding a CD45RA+CCR7+ population without TemRA cells. Sample: naive CD8+ T cells from PBMCs. Reading the label with the study, this specimen's cell subset or site is: CD45RA+CCR7+. The source of these receptors is a man between 18 and 35 years old in good health. Some clones in this sample may be carry-over from other donors' samples.

With respect to this clone: Distinct nucleotide sequences in the sample also encode this CDR3. The V call is TRBV7-9, the J call TRBJ2-7; 7 nucleotides line up with TRBD2. Germline CDR1 SEHNR, CDR2 FQNEAQ (reference sequence). V lost 4 bases and J lost 6; bases outside the gene matches: 3. This CDR3 spans 12 amino acids. This chain's CDR3 is CASSSPSGEQYF. CDR3 in DNA: TGTGCCAGCAGCTCCCCTAGCGGCGAGCAGTACTTC.

CDR3: CASTGTSGKGPYEQYF. The CDR3 DNA sequence: TGTGCCAGCACTGGGACTAGCGGGAAGGGGCCCTACGAGCAGTACTTC. The chain links TRBV28 to TRBJ2-7; TRBD2 agrees at 13 bases. CDR1 and CDR2 from the germline V gene are MDHEN and SYDVKM. This CDR3 comprises 16 residues. Trimming took 7 bases from V and 2 from J; bases not matched to a gene: 8.

The CDR3 loop reads CASSPGQSLNNEQFF. The CDR3 DNA reads TGTGCCAGTAGCCCGGGCCAGAGCCTTAACAATGAGCAGTTCTTC. V gene TRBV19 combines with J gene TRBJ2-1; D gene ambiguous. Trimming pared 6 bases from V and 5 bases from J, leaving 17 bases between. The CDR3 is made up of 15 amino acids. The germline V gene has CDR1 LNHDA and CDR2 SQIVND (reference sequence).

The chain recombines TRBV4-2 with TRBJ2-2; D is ambiguous. The CDR3 spans 16 residues. Between the trimmed V and J ends, which lost 1 base and 0 bases, there was a span of 9 bases. Per germline, CDR1 LGHNA and CDR2 YNFKEQ. The CDR3 here is CASSQGEASNTGELFF. The CDR3 DNA reads as TGTGCCAGCAGCCAAGGAGAAGCGTCGAACACCGGGGAGCTGTTTTTT.

This chain joins TRBV5-6 and TRBJ2-7, with 8 nucleotides matching TRBD1. The CDR3 is 16 amino acids. V shed 0 bases and J 5 bases; nucleotides not matched to a gene: 10. Germline V lookup: CDR1 SGHDT, CDR2 YYEEEE. In nucleotides, the CDR3 is TGTGCCAGCAGCTTGGGGCGGGCAGGGGGCCGGAACGAGCAGTACTTC. The encoded protein is CASSLGRAGGRNEQYF.

J is TRBJ2-6 and V is TRBV6-5; D might be TRBD1 (6 bases). Germline V lookup: CDR1 MNHEY, CDR2 SVGAGI. The CDR3 covers 16 residues. Trimming took off 1 base at V and 4 bases at J, with 11 bases between the two ends. The DNA of the CDR3 is TGTGCCAGCAGTTACTACGCAGGGGAGGGGGCCAACGTCCTGACTTTC. Amino acids: CASSYYAGEGANVLTF.

In this sample, this clone turned up a few times. V and J are TRBV9 and TRBJ1-1, with D possibly TRBD1 on 6 matching bases. Trimming took off 0 bases at V and 2 bases at J, with 11 bases between the two ends. CDR3 length: 15 amino acids. CDR1 SGDLS and CDR2 YYNGEE come from the germline V gene. CDR3 sequence (DNA): TGTGCCAGCAGCGTAGGGGACACCCATAACACTGAAGCTTTCTTT. Protein product: CASSVGDTHNTEAFF.

The chain links TRBV5-6 to TRBJ1-4; no firm D call. This CDR3 spans 14 amino acids. V dropped 1 base and J dropped 5 bases, with 9 bases sitting between them. In germline, CDR1 is SGHDT, CDR2 YYEEEE. The CDR3 DNA reads as TGTGCCAGCAGCTTGAGGGCCGACAATGAAAAACTGTTTTTT. Its protein is CASSLRADNEKLFF.

This CDR3 is CAIRTSVDSGANVLTF. For the CDR3, the DNA is TGTGCCATCAGGACTAGCGTGGATTCTGGGGCCAACGTCCTGACTTTC. This chain joins TRBV10-3 and TRBJ2-6; 8 bases are shared with TRBD2. Trimming took 6 bases from V and 1 from J; bases not matched to a gene: 5. CDR3 size: 16 residues. Germline-derived CDR1 and CDR2 are ENHRY and SYGVKD.

The chain combines TRBV2 with TRBJ2-7, with 8 bases matching TRBD1. The J segment lost 2 bases and the V segment lost 6 bases, leaving 3 bases of the junction unmatched. The CDR3 is 13 residues long. Looked up from germline, CDR1 is SNHLY and CDR2 is FYNNEI. The CDR3 is CASRPGQAYEQYF. The DNA of the CDR3 is TGTGCCAGCAGGCCGGGACAGGCCTACGAGCAGTACTTC.

This clone came up once. The chain uses TRBV19 and TRBJ1-2; D not resolved. Trimming took off 5 bases at V and 5 bases at J, with 18 bases between the two ends. This CDR3 region has 15 residues. Germline V lookup: CDR1 LNHDA, CDR2 SQIVND (reference sequence). The CDR3 DNA reads as TGTGCCAGTAGTTTGGACGCACCCGGGAATTATGGCTACACCTTC. Translation gives CASSLDAPGNYGYTF.

The V call is TRBV7-8, the J call TRBJ2-1, with D possibly matching TRBD1 (5 bases). This CDR3 has 14 residues. CDR1 SGHVS and CDR2 FQNEAQ come from the germline V gene. V lost 5 bases and J lost 4, with 12 bases in between. This CDR3 reads CASSLDQGYNEQFF. The DNA of the CDR3 is TGTGCCAGCAGCCTAGATCAGGGATACAATGAGCAGTTCTTC.

The CDR3 DNA reads TGCAGCGTTGAACCCCCCTCTAGCGGGAGGATATACTACAATGAGCAGTTCTTC. It encodes CSVEPPSSGRIYYNEQFF. The V call is TRBV29-1, the J call TRBJ2-1; 11 bases agree with TRBD2. CDR3 length: 18 amino acids. Losses at the gene ends were 2 bases for V and 3 bases for J; bases not matched to a gene: 12. From germline, CDR1 is SQVTM and CDR2 ANQGSEA.

The V gene is TRBV28, the J gene TRBJ2-1; 9 bases match TRBD1. In germline, CDR1 is MDHEN, CDR2 SYDVKM. This CDR3 contains 18 residues. The ends lost 3 bases at V and 0 bases at J; junction bases unmatched: 9. The CDR3 spells CASSFVTGGFSSYNEQFF. In nucleotides, the CDR3 is TGTGCCAGCAGTTTCGTGACAGGGGGTTTTAGCTCCTACAATGAGCAGTTCTTC.

V usage is TRBV4-3 and J usage is TRBJ2-1, with 10 bases matching TRBD2. Losses at the gene ends were 0 bases for V and 5 bases for J; bases not matched to a gene: 10. The length of the CDR3 is 18 residues. From germline, CDR1 is LGHNA and CDR2 YSLEER. The chain's CDR3 is CASSQDEYSSGSHNEQFF. The CDR3 DNA follows: TGCGCCAGCAGCCAAGACGAATATTCTAGCGGGAGCCACAATGAGCAGTTCTTC.

The chain uses TRBV6-5 and TRBJ1-2, with 9 positions matching TRBD1. J gave up 8 bases and V 4 bases, and 8 bases lay outside the gene matches. The CDR3 is 14 residues long. The germline V gene has CDR1 MNHEY and CDR2 SVGAGI. Here the CDR3 reads CASSLYSQGAGYTF. Here the CDR3 DNA reads TGTGCCAGCAGTTTATACTCACAGGGGGCAGGCTACACCTTC.

Here the CDR3 reads CSVQQGAYSPLHF. CDR3 nucleotides: TGCAGCGTTCAACAGGGGGCCTATTCACCCCTCCACTTT. The chain employs TRBV29-1 and TRBJ1-6; 9 bases match TRBD1. This CDR3 has 13 residues. Germline V gene data show CDR1 as SQVTM and CDR2 as ANQGSEA. Trimming at V came to 5 bases and at J to 8 bases, leaving 4 bases not matched to a gene.

This rearrangement joins TRBV27 to TRBJ2-7; 8 nucleotides line up with TRBD1. V dropped 0 bases and J dropped 0; count of bases not matched to a gene: 4. From germline, CDR1 is MNHEY and CDR2 SMNVEV (reference sequence). The length of the CDR3 is 16 residues. The CDR3 sequence: CASSLSWTGSSYEQYF. CDR3 nucleotide sequence: TGTGCCAGCAGTTTATCTTGGACAGGGAGCTCCTACGAGCAGTACTTC.

The chain recombines TRBV30 with TRBJ2-2; possibly TRBD2 for D (6 bases). The CDR3 loop spans 16 amino acids. V lost 0 bases and J 6 bases, leaving 17 bases between the germline ends. Germline V gene sequence: CDR1 GTSNPN, CDR2 SVGIG (reference sequence). In nucleotides, the CDR3 is TGTGCCTGGAGTGTACTTTCGGGAGTAAAGGCCGGGGAGCTGTTTTTT. Translation gives CAWSVLSGVKAGELFF.

The chain carries TRBV7-9 and TRBJ2-2; D is unresolved. CDR3 length: 14 amino acids. Per the germline V gene, CDR1 is SEHNR and CDR2 is FQNEAQ (reference sequence). V gave up 3 bases and J gave up 1 base, with 6 bases separating them. This CDR3 is CASSFVVNTGELFF. The CDR3 nucleotides read TGTGCCAGCAGCTTTGTGGTGAACACCGGGGAGCTGTTTTTT.